Listed here are 5 T cell receptor beta chains from one sample, sequenced in a study of CD8 T cells in Susac syndrome. The RNA input was about 0.45 to 1 ug, and it was reverse transcribed with random hexamers. TCRdb recomputed calls from the immunoSEQ multiplex PCR reads with MiXCR, one row per CDR3 protein. Of 200,000 to 300,000 distinct CDR3 sequences listed, 90% to 96% are singletons. Sequenced input: CD4+ T cells from PBMCs. These receptors originate from a human donor with Susac syndrome.

The CDR3 loop reads CASSTPTGLTYEQYF. The CDR3 DNA is TGTGCCAGCAGCACCCCGACAGGTCTTACCTACGAGCAGTACTTC. This rearrangement joins TRBV28 to TRBJ2-7; TRBD1 is a possible D gene (6 bases). V was pared by 6 bases and J by 2 bases, with 17 bases between. The germline gives CDR1 MDHEN, CDR2 SYDVKM. The CDR3 loop spans 15 amino acids.

V and J are TRBV9 and TRBJ1-1, with D hard to call. In germline, CDR1 is SGDLS, CDR2 YYNGEE. The ends were cut back, 4 bases at V and 6 bases at J, with 10 bases in the middle. The CDR3 contains 12 residues. The CDR3 nucleotides are TGTGCCAGCAGCTCCGAGTTGTCTGAAGCTTTCTTT. This sequence encodes CASSSELSEAFF.

The gene calls are TRBV20-1 and TRBJ2-4; weak D call: TRBD2 (6 bases). Germline assignment: CDR1 DFQATT and CDR2 SNEGSKA (reference sequence). Trimming cost V 3 bases and J 8 bases, with 14 bases left between them. The CDR3 length is 13 residues. The CDR3 loop reads CSARSPGVDIQYF. The CDR3 bases are TGCAGTGCTAGGTCCCCGGGGGTCGACATTCAGTACTTC.

The chain employs TRBV18 and TRBJ2-5; no firm D call. In germline, CDR1 is KGHSH, CDR2 LQKENI. This CDR3 comprises 12 residues. Trimming left V 6 bases short and J 0 bases short, with 5 bases between. For the CDR3, the DNA is TGTGCCAGCTCGTCGTACCAAGAGACCCAGTACTTC. This translates into CASSSYQETQYF. Combining the CDR3 with reference TRBV18 and TRBJ2-5 gives the whole variable domain NAGVMQNPRHLVRRRGQEARLRCSPMKGHSHVYWYRQLPEEGLKFMVYLQKENIIDESGMPKERFSAEFPKEGPSILRIQQVVRGDSAAYFCASSSYQETQYFGPGTRLLVL.

The CDR3 sequence: CASKGEALGAYEQYF. As DNA, the CDR3 is TGTGCCAGCAAAGGGGAGGCCTTAGGGGCCTACGAGCAGTACTTC. The J gene is TRBJ2-7, the V gene TRBV28, with D possibly matching TRBD2 (6 bases). The germline V gene has CDR1 MDHEN and CDR2 SYDVKM. The V gene lost 7 bases and the J gene lost 2 bases, with 18 bases spanning the gap. The CDR3 totals 15 residues.